Detailed here is one T cell receptor beta chain. Its antigen is still unknown. This may stem from a read error, because a much larger clone lies one nucleotide away. The record originates from a study of T cells in Graves' hyperthyroidism and ophthalmopathy. Germline CDR1 and CDR2: MDHEN and SYDVKM. The CDR3 is 14 amino acids. Together with thyroid ultrasound, orbital computed tomography, serum thyroxine and TRAb, clinical symptoms were used for diagnoses. Amplified regions were TCR beta CDR3 sequences from RNA transcripts. First-round RT-PCR targeting the TCR CDR3 was performed with the HTBI primer set. One entry per CDR3 protein results from TCRdb running MiXCR on the multiplex PCR reads. The data contain some 740,000 distinct CDR3 sequences, 14% of them seen just once; the ten biggest clones take up 9.5% to 13%. Study observations and caveats: Ophthalmopathy was model-predicted a median about six months pre-onset. A 13 V-J model separated ophthalmopathy from stable hyperthyroidism.

The TCR originated in a woman aged 18-35 years with Graves' hyperthyroidism. Input material: blood. The chain carries TRBV28 and TRBJ2-5; a possible D gene is TRBD2 (6 bases). Gene TRBJ2-1 matches the end of the DNA better, so the J call may be wrong. CDR3 protein: CASSIPRGGETQFF. CDR3 coding DNA: TGTGCCAGCAGCATCCCGAGGGGAGGAGAGACCCAGTTCTTC.